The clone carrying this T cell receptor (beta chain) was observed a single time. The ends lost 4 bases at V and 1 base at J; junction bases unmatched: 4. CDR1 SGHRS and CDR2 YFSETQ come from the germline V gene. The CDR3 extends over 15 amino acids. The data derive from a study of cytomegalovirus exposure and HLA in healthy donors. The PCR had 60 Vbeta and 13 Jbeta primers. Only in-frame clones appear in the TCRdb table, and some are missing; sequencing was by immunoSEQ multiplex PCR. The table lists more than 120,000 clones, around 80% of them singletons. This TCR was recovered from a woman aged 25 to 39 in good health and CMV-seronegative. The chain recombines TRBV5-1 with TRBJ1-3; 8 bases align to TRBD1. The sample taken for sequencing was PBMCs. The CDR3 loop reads CASSLDRGSGNTIYF. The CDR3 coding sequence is TGCGCCAGCAGCCTCGACAGGGGTTCTGGAAACACCATATATTTT.